The sequence of this TCR beta chain was determined in a study of shared clonotypes between healthy human individuals. An even split of each subset's genomic DNA across several immunoSEQ plates was performed. Sorted-subset replicate PCR reactions were performed with about 190 ng DNA, corresponding to roughly 30,000 T cell genomes. TCRdb keeps only in-frame clones here, not all; method: immunoSEQ multiplex PCR. The table has 560,000 or so clones, roughly 95% seen once. With regard to this clone: The antigen remains unidentified.

Cells designated naive CD8 were CD45RO-negative and were positively selected for CCR7, with terminally differentiated effector memory CD45RA+ cells excluded. Overall study results and limits: Sample collection involved blood only; tissue repertoires are likely different. Non-shared clonotypes had lower generation probabilities than those shared by all four donors.

The source is a woman aged 25 to 39 in good health. Material for sequencing was naive CD8+ T cells sorted from blood.

DNA for the CDR3: TGCGCCAGCAGCGACGGACTAGCGGGTTATGAGCAGTTCTTC. The encoded protein is CASSDGLAGYEQFF. This sequence joins TRBV4-1 and TRBJ2-1, with 11 bases that match TRBD2. Germline V gives CDR1 MGHRA, CDR2 YSYEKL. This CDR3 contains 14 residues. V trimming: 5 bases; J trimming: 8 bases; junction bases outside the gene matches: 5.